This T cell receptor (beta chain) was sequenced in a study of graft-versus-host responses after intestinal transplantation. Looking at the study overall: As for transplant type, recipients had multivisceral, liver-intestinal, or isolated intestinal grafts. Each patient got anti-thymocyte globulin induction, then tacrolimus and steroids for roughly 3 years.

The CDR3 is made up of 15 amino acids. Germline CDR1 LNHDA, CDR2 SQIVND (reference sequence). The table came from immunoSEQ multiplex PCR; TCRdb's copy has only in-frame clones and leaves some out. This table holds fewer than 110,000 clones, roughly 90% found once. Comment on this clone: Its antigen is as yet unknown.

Findings and limits, study-wide: Peak circulating GvH clone levels tracked with early post-transplant HvG declines. Some GvH clones appeared in ileal mucosa or blood before recipient bone marrow.

Specimen: unstimulated CD4+ T cells sorted from spleen or lymph node cells, collected before transplant. The TCR originated in a human donor who was the organ donor for an intestinal transplant. The chain combines TRBV19 with TRBJ1-2; 11 bases map to TRBD1. DNA for the CDR3: TGTGCTTCTACAACGGCCGGGACAGGGGGCTATGGCTACACCTTC. Its translation: CASTTAGTGGYGYTF. Full variable domain (rest looked up from reference TRBV19 and TRBJ1-2): DGGITQSPKYLFRKEGQNVTLSCEQNLNHDAMYWYRQDPGQGLRLIYYSQIVNDFQKGDIAEGYSVSREKKESFPLTVTSAQKNPTAFYLCASTTAGTGGYGYTFGSGTRLTVV.